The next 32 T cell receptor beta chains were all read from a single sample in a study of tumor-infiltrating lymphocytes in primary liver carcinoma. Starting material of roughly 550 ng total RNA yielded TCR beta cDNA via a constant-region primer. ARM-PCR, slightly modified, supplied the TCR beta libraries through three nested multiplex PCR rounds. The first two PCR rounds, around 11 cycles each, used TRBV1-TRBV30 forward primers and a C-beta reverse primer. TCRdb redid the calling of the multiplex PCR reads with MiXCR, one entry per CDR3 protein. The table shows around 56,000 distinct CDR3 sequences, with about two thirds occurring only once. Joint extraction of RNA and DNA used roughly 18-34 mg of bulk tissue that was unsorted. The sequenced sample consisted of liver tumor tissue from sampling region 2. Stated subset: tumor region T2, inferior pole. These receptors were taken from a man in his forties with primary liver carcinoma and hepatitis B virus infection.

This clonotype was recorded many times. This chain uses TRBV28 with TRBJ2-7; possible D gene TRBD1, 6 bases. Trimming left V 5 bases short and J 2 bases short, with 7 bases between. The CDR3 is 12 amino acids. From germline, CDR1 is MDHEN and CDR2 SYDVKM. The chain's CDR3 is CASSTGPYEQYF. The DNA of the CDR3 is TGTGCCAGCAGTACAGGGCCCTACGAGCAGTACTTC.

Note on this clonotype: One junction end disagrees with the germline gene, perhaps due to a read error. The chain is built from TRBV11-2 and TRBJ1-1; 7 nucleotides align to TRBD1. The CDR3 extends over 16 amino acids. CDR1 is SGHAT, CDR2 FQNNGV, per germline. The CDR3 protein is CVNSPSRGLVNTEVFF. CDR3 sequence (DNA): TGTGTCAACAGCCCATCCAGGGGGTTGGTGAACACTGAAGTTTTCTTC.

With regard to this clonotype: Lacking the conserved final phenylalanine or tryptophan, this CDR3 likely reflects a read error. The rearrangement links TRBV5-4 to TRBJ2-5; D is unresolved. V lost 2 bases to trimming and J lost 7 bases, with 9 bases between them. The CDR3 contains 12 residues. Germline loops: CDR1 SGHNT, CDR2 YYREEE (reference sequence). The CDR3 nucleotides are TGTGCCAGCAGCTTCTTGTCCCGGACCCAGTACCTA. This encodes CASSFLSRTQYL.

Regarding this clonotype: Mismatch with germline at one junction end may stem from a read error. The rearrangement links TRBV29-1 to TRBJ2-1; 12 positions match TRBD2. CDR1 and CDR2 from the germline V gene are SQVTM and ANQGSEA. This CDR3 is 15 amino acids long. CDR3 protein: CNVGLAGGFYNEQFF. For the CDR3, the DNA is TGCAACGTTGGTCTAGCGGGAGGGTTCTACAATGAGCAGTTCTTC.

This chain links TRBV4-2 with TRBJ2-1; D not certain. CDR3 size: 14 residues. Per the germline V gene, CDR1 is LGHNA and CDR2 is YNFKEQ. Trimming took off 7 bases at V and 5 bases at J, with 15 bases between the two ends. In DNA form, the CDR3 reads TGTGCCAGCAACCTAGGGAACAGTGACAATGAGCAGTTCTTC. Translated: CASNLGNSDNEQFF.

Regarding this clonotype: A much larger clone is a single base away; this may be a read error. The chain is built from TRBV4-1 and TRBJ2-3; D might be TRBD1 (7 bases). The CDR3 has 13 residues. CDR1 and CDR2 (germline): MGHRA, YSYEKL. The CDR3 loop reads CASSQEYQGGPLF. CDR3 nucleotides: TGCGCCAGCAGCCAAGAATACCAGGGGGGACCCCTTTTT.

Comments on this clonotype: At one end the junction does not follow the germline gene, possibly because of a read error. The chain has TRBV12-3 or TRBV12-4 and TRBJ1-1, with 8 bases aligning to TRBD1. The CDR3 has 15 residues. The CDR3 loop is CTSSFRRGTGTEAFF. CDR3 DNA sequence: TGTACCAGCAGTTTCCGGAGGGGGACAGGCACTGAAGCTTTCTTT.

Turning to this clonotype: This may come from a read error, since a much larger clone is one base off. CDR3 nucleotides: TGTGGCAGCAGCTCTTCCGATGCGAACACTGAAGCTTTCTTT. Its protein is CGSSSSDANTEAFF. V gene TRBV12-3 or TRBV12-4 combines with J gene TRBJ1-1; no reliable D call. This CDR3 spans 14 amino acids.

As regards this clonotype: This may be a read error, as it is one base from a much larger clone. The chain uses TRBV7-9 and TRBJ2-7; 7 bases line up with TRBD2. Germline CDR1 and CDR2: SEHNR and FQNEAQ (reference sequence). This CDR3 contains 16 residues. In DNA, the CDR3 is TGTGTCAGCAGCCTCTGGGGGGGGAGCGAATCCTACGAGCAGTACTTC. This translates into CVSSLWGGSESYEQYF.

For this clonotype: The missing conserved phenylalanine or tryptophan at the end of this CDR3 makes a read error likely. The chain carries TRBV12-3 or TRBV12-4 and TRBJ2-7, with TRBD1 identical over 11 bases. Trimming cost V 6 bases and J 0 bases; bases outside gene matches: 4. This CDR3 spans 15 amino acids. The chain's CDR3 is CASSQGTGGSYEQYS. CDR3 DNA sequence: TGTGCCAGCAGCCAGGGGACAGGGGGCTCCTACGAGCAGTACTCC.

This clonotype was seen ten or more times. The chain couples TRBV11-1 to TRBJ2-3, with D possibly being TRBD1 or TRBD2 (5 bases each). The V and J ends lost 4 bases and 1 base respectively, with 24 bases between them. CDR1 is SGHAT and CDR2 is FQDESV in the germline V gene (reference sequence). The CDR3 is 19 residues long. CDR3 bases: TGTGCCAGCAGCTCTGGGGGAAGCTCTGTTGGAGCCCGCACAGATACGCAGTATTTT. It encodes CASSSGGSSVGARTDTQYF. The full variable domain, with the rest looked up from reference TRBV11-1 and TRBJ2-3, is EAEVAQSPRYKITEKSQAVAFWCDPISGHATLYWYRQILGQGPELLVQFQDESVVDDSQLPKDRFSAERLKGVDSTLKIQPAELGDSAMYLCASSSGGSSVGARTDTQYFGPGTRLTVL.

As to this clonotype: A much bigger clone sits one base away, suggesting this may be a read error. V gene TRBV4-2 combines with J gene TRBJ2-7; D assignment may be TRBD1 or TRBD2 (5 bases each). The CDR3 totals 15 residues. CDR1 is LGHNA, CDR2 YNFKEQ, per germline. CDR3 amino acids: CASSQDKGSGYDQYF. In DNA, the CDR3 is TGTGCCAGCAGCCAAGATAAGGGGAGCGGCTACGACCAGTACTTC.

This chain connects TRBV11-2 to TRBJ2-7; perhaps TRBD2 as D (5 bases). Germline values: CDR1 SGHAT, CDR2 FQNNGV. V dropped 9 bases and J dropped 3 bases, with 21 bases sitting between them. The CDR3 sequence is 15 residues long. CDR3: CASSQGIGRIYEQYF. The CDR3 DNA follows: TGTGCCAGTAGCCAAGGGATAGGGAGAATCTACGAGCAGTACTTC.

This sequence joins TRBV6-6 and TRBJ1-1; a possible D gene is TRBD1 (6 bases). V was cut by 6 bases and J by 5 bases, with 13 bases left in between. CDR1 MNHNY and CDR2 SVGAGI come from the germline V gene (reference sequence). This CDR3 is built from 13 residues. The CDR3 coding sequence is TGTGCCAGCAGCGCAGGGGAGACTACTGAAGCTTTCTTT. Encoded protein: CASSAGETTEAFF.

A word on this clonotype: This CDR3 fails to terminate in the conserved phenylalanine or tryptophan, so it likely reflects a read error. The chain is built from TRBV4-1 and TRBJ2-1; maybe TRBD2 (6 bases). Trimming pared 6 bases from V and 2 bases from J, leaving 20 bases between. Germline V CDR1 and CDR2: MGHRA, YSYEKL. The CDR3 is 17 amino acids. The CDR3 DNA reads TGCGCCAGCAGACCAACCCTCCGGGACTCCCCCTACAATGAGCAGTTCTTA. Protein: CASRPTLRDSPYNEQFL.

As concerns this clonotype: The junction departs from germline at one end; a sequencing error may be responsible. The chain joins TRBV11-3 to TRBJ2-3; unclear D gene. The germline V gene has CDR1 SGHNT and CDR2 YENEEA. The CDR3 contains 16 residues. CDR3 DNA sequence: TGTGTCAGCAGCATAGGTCCCGTAAAGGGCACAGATACGCAGTATTTT. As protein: CVSSIGPVKGTDTQYF.

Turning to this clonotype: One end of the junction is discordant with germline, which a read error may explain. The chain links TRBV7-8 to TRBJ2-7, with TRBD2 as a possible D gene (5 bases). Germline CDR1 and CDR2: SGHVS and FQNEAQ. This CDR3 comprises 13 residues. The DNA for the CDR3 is TGTGCCAGCACCTTGGGCCCGGTGGAGGAGCAGTATTTC. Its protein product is CASTLGPVEEQYF.

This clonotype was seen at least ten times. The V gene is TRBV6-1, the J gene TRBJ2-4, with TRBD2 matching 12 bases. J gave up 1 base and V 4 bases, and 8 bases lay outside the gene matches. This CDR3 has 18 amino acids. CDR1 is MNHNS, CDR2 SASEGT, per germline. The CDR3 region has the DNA TGTGCCAGCAGTGTGAGACTAGCGGGAGCGGGGGCCAAAAACATTCAGTACTTC. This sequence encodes CASSVRLAGAGAKNIQYF.

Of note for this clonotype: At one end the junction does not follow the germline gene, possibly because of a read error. In DNA, the CDR3 is TGTGCTAGCAGCCCATCCAGGGGGTTGGTGAGCATTGAAGCTTTCTTT. It translates to CASSPSRGLVSIEAFF. The V call is TRBV11-2, the J call TRBJ1-1, with 7 positions matching TRBD1. Germline values: CDR1 SGHAT, CDR2 FQNNGV. The CDR3 has 16 residues.

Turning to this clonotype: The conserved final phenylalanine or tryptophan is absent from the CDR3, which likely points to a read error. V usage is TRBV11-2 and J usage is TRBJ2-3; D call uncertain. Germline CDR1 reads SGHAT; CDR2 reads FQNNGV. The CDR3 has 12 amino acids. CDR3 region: CASSHTQDTQYS. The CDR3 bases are TGTGCCAGCAGCCATACCCAAGATACACAGTATTCT.

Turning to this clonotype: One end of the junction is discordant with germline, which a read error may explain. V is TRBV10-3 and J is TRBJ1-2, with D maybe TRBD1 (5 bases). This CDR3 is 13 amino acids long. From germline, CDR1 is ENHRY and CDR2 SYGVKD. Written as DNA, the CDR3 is TGTACCATCAGAGTCGACAGAGACTATGGCTACACCTTC. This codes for CTIRVDRDYGYTF.

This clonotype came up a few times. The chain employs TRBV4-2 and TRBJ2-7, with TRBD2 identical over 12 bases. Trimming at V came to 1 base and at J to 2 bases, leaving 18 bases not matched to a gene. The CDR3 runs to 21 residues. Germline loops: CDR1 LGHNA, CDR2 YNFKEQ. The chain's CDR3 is CASSQASLAGGLLRSPYEQYF. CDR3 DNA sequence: TGTGCCAGCAGCCAAGCCTCCCTAGCGGGAGGGCTATTACGAAGCCCCTACGAGCAGTACTTC.

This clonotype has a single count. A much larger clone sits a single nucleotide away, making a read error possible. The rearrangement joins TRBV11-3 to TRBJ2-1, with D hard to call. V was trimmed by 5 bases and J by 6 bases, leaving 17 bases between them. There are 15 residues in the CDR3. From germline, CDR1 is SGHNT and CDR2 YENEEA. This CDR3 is CASSLQSEGFNEQFF. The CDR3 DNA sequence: TGTGCCAGCAGCCTACAAAGCGAAGGTTTCAATGAGCAGTTCTTC.

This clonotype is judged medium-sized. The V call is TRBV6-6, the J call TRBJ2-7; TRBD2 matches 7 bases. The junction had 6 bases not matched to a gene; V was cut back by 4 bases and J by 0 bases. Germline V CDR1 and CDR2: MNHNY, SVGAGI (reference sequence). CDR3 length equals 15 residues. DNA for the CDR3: TGTGCCAGCAGTTCTAGCCGGGAGGTCTCCTACGAGCAGTACTTC. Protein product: CASSSSREVSYEQYF.

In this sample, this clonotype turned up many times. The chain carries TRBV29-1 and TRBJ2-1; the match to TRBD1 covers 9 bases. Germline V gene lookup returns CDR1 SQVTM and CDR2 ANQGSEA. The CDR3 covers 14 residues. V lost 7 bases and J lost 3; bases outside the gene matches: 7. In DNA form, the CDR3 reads TGCAGCGGAACGCGGACAGGGGACTACAATGAGCAGTTCTTC. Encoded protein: CSGTRTGDYNEQFF.

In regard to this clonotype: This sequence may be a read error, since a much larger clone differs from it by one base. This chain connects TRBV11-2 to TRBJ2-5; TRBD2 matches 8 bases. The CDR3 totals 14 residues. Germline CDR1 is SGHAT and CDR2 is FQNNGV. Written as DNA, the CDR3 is TGTACCAGCAGCTTCAGCGGGGGACAAGAGACCCAGTACTTC. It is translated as CTSSFSGGQETQYF.

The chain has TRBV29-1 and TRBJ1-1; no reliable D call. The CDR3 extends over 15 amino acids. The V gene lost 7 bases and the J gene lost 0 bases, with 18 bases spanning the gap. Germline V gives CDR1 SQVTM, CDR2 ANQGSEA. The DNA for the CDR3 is TGCAGCGCATCGGGGAGGTGGCCTATGAACACTGAAGCTTTCTTT. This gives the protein CSASGRWPMNTEAFF.

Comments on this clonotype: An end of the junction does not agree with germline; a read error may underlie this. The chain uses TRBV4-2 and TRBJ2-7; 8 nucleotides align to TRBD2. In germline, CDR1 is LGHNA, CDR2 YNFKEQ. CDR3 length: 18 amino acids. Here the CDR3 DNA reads TGTGCCAGCAGTGGAAAACCGGGACTAACGGGAGGGCAACACGAACAGTACTTC. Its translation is CASSGKPGLTGGQHEQYF.

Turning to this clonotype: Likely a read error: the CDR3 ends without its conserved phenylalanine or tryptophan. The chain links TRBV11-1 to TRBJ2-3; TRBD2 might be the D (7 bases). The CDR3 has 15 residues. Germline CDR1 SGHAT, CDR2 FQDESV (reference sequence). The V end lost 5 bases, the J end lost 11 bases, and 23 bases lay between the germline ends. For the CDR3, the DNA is TGTGCCAGCAGCGAAGGCGGGGGTTTGACAGGTATGCAGTATTAT. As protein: CASSEGGGLTGMQYY.

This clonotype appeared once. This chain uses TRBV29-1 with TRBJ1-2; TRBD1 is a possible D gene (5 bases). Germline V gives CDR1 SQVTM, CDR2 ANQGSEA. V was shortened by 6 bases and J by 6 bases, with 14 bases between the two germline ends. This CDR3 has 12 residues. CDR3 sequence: CSVPREGNGYTF. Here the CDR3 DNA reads TGCAGCGTCCCCAGGGAGGGTAATGGCTACACCTTC.

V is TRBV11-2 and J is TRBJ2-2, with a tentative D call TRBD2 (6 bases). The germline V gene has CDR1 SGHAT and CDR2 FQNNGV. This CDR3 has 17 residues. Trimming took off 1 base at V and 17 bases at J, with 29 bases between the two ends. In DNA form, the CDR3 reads TGTGCCAGCAGCTTAGCATTAGGAGGGGCGAACACCGGGCAGATCTTTTTT. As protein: CASSLALGGANTGQIFF.

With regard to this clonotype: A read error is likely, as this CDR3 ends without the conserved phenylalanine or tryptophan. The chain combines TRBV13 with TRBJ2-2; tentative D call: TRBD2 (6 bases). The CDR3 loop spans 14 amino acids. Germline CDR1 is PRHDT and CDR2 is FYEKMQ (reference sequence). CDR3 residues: CASSLDLGTGGLFY. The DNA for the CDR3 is TGTGCCAGCAGCTTAGACTTGGGTACCGGGGGGCTGTTTTAT.